This T cell receptor (beta chain) stems from a study of T cells in Graves' hyperthyroidism and ophthalmopathy (dated by TCRdb to between 2017 and 2020). In the study overall: Peripheral blood was collected at initial diagnosis, before any treatment. To identify TCR V-J signatures that set the groups apart, the researchers used a discovery cohort of roughly 100 patients, made up of 43 with Graves' ophthalmopathy and 57 with stable Graves' hyperthyroidism. Prospective prediction of ophthalmopathy was tested in an independent validation cohort of 18 to 20 hyperthyroidism patients and 15 to 17 patients who later progressed to ophthalmopathy. The approximately 98 discovery patients were randomly divided into training and test sets at a 7:3 ratio. The study also compared thyroid tissue and blood T-cell repertoires from a handful of Graves' hyperthyroidism patients. Following sampling, methimazole starting at 30 mg daily was given to hyperthyroidism patients, and high-dose intravenous methylprednisolone was given to ophthalmopathy patients. The paper describes TCR Vbeta CDR3 sequencing of about 140 peripheral blood samples, made up of 43 ophthalmopathy patients, 70 to 75 hyperthyroidism patients and about 17 progressor patients.

Stable Graves' hyperthyroidism was defined as the absence of progression to ophthalmopathy over 18 months of follow-up. Hyperthyroidism patients were newly diagnosed, had a disease duration of under 2 months, and were aged 18 to 65 years. Patients with uncontrolled infections, other autoimmune diseases, pregnancy or lactation were excluded. Diagnoses were based on clinical symptoms, serum thyroxine and TRAb, thyroid ultrasound and orbital computed tomography. PBMCs were isolated from about 9.1 ml of fresh peripheral blood by Ficoll-Paque density gradient centrifugation. Trizol reagent was used to extract total RNA, and RNA quality was then checked on an Agilent 2100 Bioanalyzer. This clonotype has just a few counts. The target of this receptor is not known. Base qualities are not at hand, and no much larger clone is one base apart. Study-wide findings and limitations: In cross-validation, a model built on a 13 V-J signature told ophthalmopathy apart from stable hyperthyroidism with approximately 90% sensitivity and around 84% specificity, and in testing the same model reached 80%/75%. In validation, the model predicted progression to ophthalmopathy a median of roughly 6.2 months before onset, with about 71% sensitivity and almost 75% specificity. Most expanded thyroid clonotypes (frequency above 0.001) were also detected in blood, suggesting blood repertoires may reflect thyroid immune responses. No statistical method was used to fix the sample size in advance, and group allocation was not hidden from the investigators.

Trimming accounts for 6 bases at V and 0 bases at J, while the number of junction bases matched to no gene is 13. CDR1 is given as MNHNS and CDR2 as SASEGT, both from the germline V gene. From its cysteine to its phenylalanine, the CDR3 spans 18 amino acids. Just CDR3 DNA is preserved here, 54 bases in frame from base 1. The TCR beta CDR3 regions were amplified from the RNA transcripts. The first round of RT-PCR for the TCR CDR3 was performed with the HTBI primer set and the Qiagen OneStep RT-PCR kit. Libraries were constructed in a second round of multiplex PCR, after which size selection and purification were carried out. Sequencing of the libraries was done on an Illumina HiSeq2000 using paired-end 100 bp reads. Per the source publication's procedure: SOAPnuke was used to process the raw data, removing reads that contained adapters or uncalled bases, had a mean Phred below 15, or lacked an exact match to the constant primer or identifier. COPE v1.2.5 was used to merge the high-quality paired reads, and each unique nucleotide sequence was defined as a clonotype. MiTCR v1.1 was used to align clonotypes to the IMGT TRBV, TRBD and TRBJ reference segments. Only V-J combinations with frequency above 0.0001, covering 99.2% of repertoires, were analysed. A TCS score was defined as the ratio between F50 (clonal expansion) and ExV (chaos), using BLOSUM62-based TCRdist between CDR3 peptides within each V-J. Welch's t-statistics and random forest reduced around 510 V-J features to 10 to 15, which were used in a naive Bayes classifier (R e1071). Through fastp at Q25 and MiXCR, TCRdb rebuilt clones from the public reads, retaining in-frame beta chains. Rows with a matching CDR3 protein are joined into one entry that keeps the most common DNA and genes. TCRdb assigned the V and J calls; the authors' analysis was not used. The table for this sample lists hundreds of thousands of distinct CDR3 sequences; about 14% of them were counted only once. The ten largest clones capture roughly a tenth of the sample.

This TCR was sampled from a young woman with Graves' hyperthyroidism. Material for sequencing was blood. Recombination connected TRBV6-1 to TRBJ2-4; the junction holds 8 bases that match TRBD2. The DNA reads as follows: TGTGCCAGCAGCTCGGTAATAGCGGGACGACTAGCCAAAAACATTCAGTACTTC. This is translated as CASSSVIAGRLAKNIQYF.